The source of this TCR beta chain is a study of immune cell composition in non-small cell lung cancer. Whole-study context: Histologic subtype was mainly adenocarcinoma or squamous cell carcinoma. Study outcomes and limitations: Tumour-associated clones >0.5% occurred in under 35% of adenocarcinomas, roughly 75% of squamous.

Remarks on this clone: Its cognate antigen is unknown.

Template was genomic DNA from frozen, unsorted single-cell suspensions. Trimming took 9 bases from V and 8 from J; bases not matched to a gene: 10. The CDR3 covers 14 residues. CDR1 is LNHNV, CDR2 YYDKDF, per germline (reference sequence). Clones were sequenced by immunoSEQ multiplex PCR, and TCRdb holds only the in-frame ones, with some missing. The sample gives about 4,800 clones, 83% of which show up once; over 10% is in the top ten. The source material was lung tumor tissue. The chain is built from TRBV15 and TRBJ2-4; 10 nucleotides line up with TRBD2. This TCR was recovered from a human donor with non-small cell lung cancer. The CDR3 region has the DNA TGTGCCACTAGCGGGGGGCGGGTAGGCGACATTCAGTACTTC. Its protein is CATSGGRVGDIQYF.